These 16 T cell receptor beta chains came from one sample sequenced in a study of regulatory T cells in long-lasting Graves disease. Time point: newly diagnosed GD, antithyroid drugs for less than 3 months. PBMCs provided the RNA from which the TCR library was made. Library construction for TCR beta used iRepertoire HTBI primers and Arm-PCR of CDR3 regions. TCRdb re-called the multiplex PCR reads through MiXCR, storing one row per CDR3 protein. The data show hundreds of thousands of distinct CDR3 sequences, around 11% seen once. This same sample was also part of a study on T cells in Graves' hyperthyroidism and ophthalmopathy.

The sequences come from peripheral blood mononuclear cells (PBMCs), collected at new diagnosis, from a patient treated with antithyroid drugs. The source is a woman in her twenties or thirties with Graves disease.

Ten or more counts support this clonotype. This rearrangement joins TRBV2 to TRBJ2-1, with 7 bases identical to TRBD1. Losses at the gene ends were 8 bases for V and 0 bases for J; bases not matched to a gene: 10. Germline values: CDR1 SNHLY, CDR2 FYNNEI. The CDR3 runs to 16 residues. The CDR3 sequence is CASRTTGPGSYNEQFF. CDR3 in DNA: TGTGCCAGCCGAACGACAGGGCCAGGCTCCTACAATGAGCAGTTCTTC.

This clonotype showed up many times. The rearrangement links TRBV18 to TRBJ2-3; D gene unclear. Germline lookup yields CDR1 KGHSH and CDR2 LQKENI. This CDR3 has 12 residues. V shed 8 bases and J shed 2 bases, with 8 bases lying between them. DNA for the CDR3: TGTGCCAGCAGTACAGACACAGATACGCAGTATTTT. Translated: CASSTDTDTQYF.

The CDR3 nucleotides read TGTGCCAGCAGCGGGGGGGAGAACACCGGGGAGCTGTTTTTT. It is translated as CASSGGENTGELFF. The J gene is TRBJ2-2, the V gene TRBV2; TRBD2 matches 8 bases. Germline CDR1 reads SNHLY; CDR2 reads FYNNEI. V lost 6 bases to trimming and J lost 1 base; unmatched junction nucleotides: 1. This CDR3 is built from 14 residues.

This clonotype showed up many times. The rearrangement links TRBV9 to TRBJ1-4; a possible D gene is TRBD1 (5 bases). There are 14 residues in the CDR3. Germline V gene data show CDR1 as SGDLS and CDR2 as YYNGEE. The V end was cut by 2 bases, the J end by 7 bases, with 12 bases between. CDR3 protein: CASSVRQKAEKLFF. As DNA, the CDR3 is TGTGCCAGCAGCGTCCGACAGAAGGCTGAAAAACTGTTTTTT.

The chain employs TRBV30 and TRBJ2-3; perhaps D is TRBD1 or TRBD2 (6 bases each). V lost 5 bases and J 0 bases, leaving 12 bases between the germline ends. This CDR3 region has 14 residues. Germline-derived CDR1 and CDR2 are GTSNPN and SVGIG (reference sequence). CDR3 DNA: TGTGCCTGGGGGCCGGGGGCTAGCACAGATACGCAGTATTTT. This encodes CAWGPGASTDTQYF.

Many counts were recorded for this clonotype. The chain has TRBV19 and TRBJ2-7, with D possibly TRBD1 on 5 matching bases. Trimming took off 6 bases at V and 3 bases at J, with 9 bases between the two ends. CDR3 length: 12 amino acids. Germline V gene data show CDR1 as LNHDA and CDR2 as SQIVND (reference sequence). CDR3 bases: TGTGCCAGTAGCGCAGGGATCTACGAGCAGTACTTC. Encoded protein: CASSAGIYEQYF.

V gene TRBV3-1 combines with J gene TRBJ2-3; 9 bases line up with TRBD1. The V gene's germline CDR1 is LGHDT and CDR2 YNNKEL (reference sequence). CDR3 length: 15 amino acids. V dropped 6 bases and J dropped 4; count of bases not matched to a gene: 8. CDR3 bases: TGTGCCAGCAGTCTACAGGGGGCGGGGGCAGATACGCAGTATTTT. This sequence encodes CASSLQGAGADTQYF.

This clonotype occurred many times. This rearrangement joins TRBV29-1 to TRBJ1-2, with a tentative D call TRBD1 (6 bases). This CDR3 has 11 amino acids. V lost 0 bases to trimming and J lost 7 bases, with 6 bases between them. Germline loops: CDR1 SQVTM, CDR2 ANQGSEA. CDR3 region: CSVEEGGGYTF. DNA for the CDR3: TGCAGCGTTGAAGAAGGGGGTGGCTACACCTTC.

This clonotype has at least ten counts. The chain is built from TRBV2 and TRBJ1-4; D gene ambiguous. CDR1 is SNHLY, CDR2 FYNNEI, per germline. Trimming removed 3 bases at V and 10 bases at J, with 6 bases between. The CDR3 extends over 11 amino acids. CDR3 in DNA: TGTGCCAGCAGTGAGGAGGGAAAACTGTTTTTT. It is translated as CASSEEGKLFF.

This clonotype was counted at least ten times. The chain uses TRBV6-1 and TRBJ2-7; D possibly corresponds to TRBD1 (5 bases). Trimming took off 5 bases at V and 0 bases at J, with 20 bases between the two ends. The CDR3 spans 17 residues. Germline CDR1 MNHNS, CDR2 SASEGT. The CDR3 here is CASSTGHDSLNSYEQYF. In nucleotides, the CDR3 is TGTGCCAGCAGTACCGGACACGACTCCCTTAACTCCTACGAGCAGTACTTC.

This clonotype has at least ten counts. The V gene is TRBV9, the J gene TRBJ2-5, with 13 positions matching TRBD2. V shed 0 bases, J shed 1 base, and the junction held 3 bases outside the gene matches. The CDR3 spans 17 residues. Germline CDR1 is SGDLS and CDR2 is YYNGEE. This CDR3 reads CASSVGGTSGIQETQYF. In DNA form, the CDR3 reads TGTGCCAGCAGCGTAGGGGGGACTAGCGGGATCCAAGAGACCCAGTACTTC.

The sample holds many counts of this clonotype. The chain joins TRBV15 to TRBJ2-7; 10 bases line up with TRBD2. The ends lost 5 bases at V and 4 bases at J; junction bases unmatched: 2. Germline CDR1 reads LNHNV; CDR2 reads YYDKDF (reference sequence). The CDR3 runs 13 residues. The CDR3 DNA reads TGTGCCACCAGCGATAGCGGGAGGTACGAGCAGTACTTC. The encoded protein is CATSDSGRYEQYF.

This clonotype has a count of ten or more. The chain couples TRBV11-2 to TRBJ2-7; 11 positions agree with TRBD2. The CDR3 totals 16 residues. The junction had 2 bases not matched to a gene; V was cut back by 1 base and J by 0 bases. Germline CDR1 is SGHAT and CDR2 is FQNNGV. The CDR3 DNA is TGTGCCAGCAGCTTAGCTACTAGCGGGAGCTCCTACGAGCAGTACTTC. It is translated as CASSLATSGSSYEQYF.

This clonotype was observed many times. This chain links TRBV2 with TRBJ2-5; D gene uncertain. V was trimmed by 4 bases and J by 2 bases, leaving 8 bases between them. Germline-derived CDR1 and CDR2 are SNHLY and FYNNEI. The CDR3 totals 13 residues. The CDR3 is CASSVNLQETQYF. DNA for the CDR3: TGTGCCAGCAGTGTCAACTTACAAGAGACCCAGTACTTC.

This clonotype has ten or more counts. This chain uses TRBV7-8 with TRBJ2-3; D is perhaps TRBD2 (6 bases). The CDR3 spans 16 residues. Germline V CDR1 and CDR2: SGHVS, FQNEAQ. Trimming pared 2 bases from V and 4 bases from J, leaving 16 bases between. CDR3 nucleotides: TGTGCCAGCAGCTTAACCACGGGAGCTGAGGCAGATACGCAGTATTTT. It yields the protein CASSLTTGAEADTQYF.

As for this clonotype: A much larger clone lies a single base off, so this may be a read error. The genes are TRBV20-1 and TRBJ2-1; TRBD1 matches at 7 bases. CDR1 is DFQATT, CDR2 SNEGSKA, per germline (reference sequence). Trimming cost V 1 base and J 6 bases; bases outside gene matches: 15. The CDR3 covers 17 residues. The CDR3 DNA is TGCAGTGCTAGAGGGGGTTCGAGGGGGCGCATTTCCAATGAGCAGTTCTTC. Protein sequence: CSARGGSRGRISNEQFF.